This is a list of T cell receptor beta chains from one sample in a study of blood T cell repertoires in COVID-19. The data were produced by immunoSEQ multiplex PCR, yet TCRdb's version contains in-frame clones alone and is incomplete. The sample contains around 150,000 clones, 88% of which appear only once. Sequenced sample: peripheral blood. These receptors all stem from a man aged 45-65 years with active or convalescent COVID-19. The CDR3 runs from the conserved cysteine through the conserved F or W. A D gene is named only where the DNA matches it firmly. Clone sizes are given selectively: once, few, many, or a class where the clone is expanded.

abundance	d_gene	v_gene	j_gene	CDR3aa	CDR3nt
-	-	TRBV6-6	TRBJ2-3	CASTSSGVSTDTQYF	TGTGCCAGCACTTCGTCAGGGGTTAGCACAGATACGCAGTATTTT
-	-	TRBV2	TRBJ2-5	CASYRRGIGETQYF	TGTGCCAGCTACCGTAGGGGGATTGGCGAGACCCAGTACTTC
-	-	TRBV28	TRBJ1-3	CASSPTLELGNTIYF	TGTGCCAGCAGCCCAACCCTGGAGTTGGGAAACACCATATATTTT
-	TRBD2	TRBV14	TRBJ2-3	CASSQEPGRSAYF	TGTGCCAGCAGCCAAGAACCCGGGAGGAGCGCGTATTTT
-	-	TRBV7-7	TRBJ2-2	CASSLYEGEGTGELFF	TGTGCTAGCAGCTTATATGAGGGAGAGGGCACCGGGGAGCTGTTTTTT
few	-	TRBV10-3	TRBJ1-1	CAISESGALNTEAFF	TGTGCCATCAGTGAGTCGGGGGCTTTGAACACTGAAGCTTTCTTT
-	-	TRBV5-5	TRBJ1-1	CASSRPDRPNTEAFF	TGTGCCAGCAGCCGACCCGACAGGCCGAACACTGAAGCTTTCTTT
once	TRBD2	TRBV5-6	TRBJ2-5	CASSLIGLAVQETQYF	TGTGCCAGCAGCTTGATAGGTCTAGCGGTCCAAGAGACCCAGTACTTC
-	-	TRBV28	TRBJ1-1	CASSFQGNGNTEAFF	TGTGCCAGCAGTTTTCAGGGGAATGGGAACACTGAAGCTTTCTTT
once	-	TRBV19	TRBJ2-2	CASSIATGELFF	TGTGCCAGTAGTATAGCTACCGGGGAGCTGTTTTTT
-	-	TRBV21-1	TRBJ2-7	CAGRLLTSYEQYF	TGTGCCGGAAGACTCCTGACCTCCTACGAGCAGTACTTC
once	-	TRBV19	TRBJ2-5	CASSYRRGRTQYF	TGTGCCAGTAGTTACCGACGCGGGCGGACCCAGTACTTC
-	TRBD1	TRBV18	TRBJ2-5	CASSSGTGGAGTQYF	TGTGCCAGCTCATCCGGGACAGGGGGCGCAGGGACCCAGTACTTC
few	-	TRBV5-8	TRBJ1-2	CASSLYSGNYGYTF	TGTGCCAGCAGCTTGTATTCGGGGAACTATGGCTACACCTTC
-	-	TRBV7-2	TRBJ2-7	CASSLGRSTNEQYF	TGTGCCAGCAGCTTAGGCAGATCCACGAACGAGCAGTACTTC
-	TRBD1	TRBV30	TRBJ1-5	CAWSGQGARQPQHF	TGTGCCTGGAGTGGCCAGGGGGCTCGACAGCCCCAGCATTTT
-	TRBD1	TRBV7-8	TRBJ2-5	CASSLATGTRSQETQYF	TGTGCCAGCAGCTTAGCGACAGGGACCAGGAGCCAAGAGACCCAGTACTTC
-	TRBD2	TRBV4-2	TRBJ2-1	CASSRGPGTSPYNEQFF	TGTGCCAGCAGCCGCGGCCCCGGGACTAGTCCCTACAATGAGCAGTTCTTC